The clone carrying this T cell receptor (beta chain) was observed many times. Its antigen is unidentified. This CDR3 contains 13 residues. V lost 1 base and J lost 9, with 11 bases in between. Germline values: CDR1 SGHKS, CDR2 YYEKEE (reference sequence). The TCR alpha and TCR beta cDNA libraries, bearing sample barcodes and UMIs, were generated by 5'RACE using constant-segment primers. Using its own MiXCR run on the 5' RACE reads, TCRdb lists one record per CDR3 protein. This sample has 550,000 to 700,000 distinct CDR3 sequences, with about a sixth found just once. The sample belongs to a study of T-cell memory formation after mild COVID-19. Study-wide points: Memory sampled before infection contained some responding clones, suggesting cross-reactive memory joined. Clones shrinking from day 15 to 85 showed even CD4/CD8 mixes; later expanders tilted CD4+.

What was sequenced was PBMCs or a T cell subset sorted from them (not recorded which). This TCR was sampled from an adult woman who had mild COVID-19 (a few samples of this study predate the infection). Cell type and time point are not known. The gene calls are TRBV5-5 and TRBJ2-1; a weak D match, TRBD2 (7 bases). The CDR3: CASSLRGGGEQFF. The CDR3 DNA reads as TGTGCCAGCAGCTTGAGGGGGGGTGGTGAGCAGTTCTTC. Drawing the rest from reference TRBV5-5 and TRBJ2-1, the complete variable domain is DAGVTQSPTHLIKTRGQQVTLRCSPISGHKSVSWYQQVLGQGPQFIFQYYEKEERGRGNFPDRFSARQFPNYSSELNVNALLLGDSALYLCASSLRGGGEQFFGPGTRLTVL.